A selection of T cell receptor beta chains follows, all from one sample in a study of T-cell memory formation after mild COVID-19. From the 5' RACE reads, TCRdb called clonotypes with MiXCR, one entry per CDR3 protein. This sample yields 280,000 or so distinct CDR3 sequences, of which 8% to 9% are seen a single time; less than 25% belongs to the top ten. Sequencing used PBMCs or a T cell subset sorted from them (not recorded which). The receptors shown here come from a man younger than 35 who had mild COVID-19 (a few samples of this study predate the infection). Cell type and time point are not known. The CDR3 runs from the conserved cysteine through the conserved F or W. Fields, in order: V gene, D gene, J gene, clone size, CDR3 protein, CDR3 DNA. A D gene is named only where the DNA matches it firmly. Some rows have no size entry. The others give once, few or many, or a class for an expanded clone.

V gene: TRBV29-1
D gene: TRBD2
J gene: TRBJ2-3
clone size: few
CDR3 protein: CSGVRGKYAQYF
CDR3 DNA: TGCAGCGGGGTGCGGGGGAAGTATGCGCAGTATTTT

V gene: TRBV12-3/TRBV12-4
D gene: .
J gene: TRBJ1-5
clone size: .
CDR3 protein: CASSLSPRDQPQHF
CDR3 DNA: TGTGCCAGCAGTTTATCGCCCAGAGATCAGCCCCAGCATTTT

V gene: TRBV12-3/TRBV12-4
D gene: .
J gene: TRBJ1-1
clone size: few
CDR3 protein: CASSPWGARTEAFF
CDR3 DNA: TGTGCCAGCAGCCCTTGGGGGGCGCGCACTGAAGCTTTCTTT

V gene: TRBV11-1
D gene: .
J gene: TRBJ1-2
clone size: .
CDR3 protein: CASSQGGDNNYGYTF
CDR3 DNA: TGTGCCAGCAGCCAAGGTGGGGACAATAACTATGGCTACACCTTC

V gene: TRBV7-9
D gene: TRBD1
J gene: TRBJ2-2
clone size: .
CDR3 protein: CASSQYRGYTGELFF
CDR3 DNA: TGTGCCAGCAGCCAATACAGGGGATACACCGGGGAGCTGTTTTTT

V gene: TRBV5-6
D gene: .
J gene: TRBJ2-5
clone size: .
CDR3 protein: CASSLDWGLETQYF
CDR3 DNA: TGTGCCAGCAGCCTCGATTGGGGGCTTGAGACCCAGTACTTC

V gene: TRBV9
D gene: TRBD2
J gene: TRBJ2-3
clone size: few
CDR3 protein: CASSTLAGSTDTQYF
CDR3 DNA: TGTGCCAGCAGCACATTAGCGGGAAGCACAGATACGCAGTATTTT

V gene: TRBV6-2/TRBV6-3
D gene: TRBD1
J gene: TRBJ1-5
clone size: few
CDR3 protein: CASSYRDRLEHQPQHF
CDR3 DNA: TGTGCCAGCAGTTACCGGGACAGGCTGGAGCATCAGCCCCAGCATTTT

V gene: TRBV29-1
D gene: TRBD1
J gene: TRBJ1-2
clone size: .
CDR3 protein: CSVGTGLGYTF
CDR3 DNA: TGCAGCGTCGGGACAGGGTTGGGCTACACCTTC

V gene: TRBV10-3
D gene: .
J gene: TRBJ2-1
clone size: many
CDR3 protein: CAISQMYNEQFF
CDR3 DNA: TGTGCCATCAGTCAGATGTACAATGAGCAGTTCTTC

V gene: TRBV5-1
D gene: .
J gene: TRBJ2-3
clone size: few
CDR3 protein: CASSLEWGQDTQYF
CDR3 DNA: TGCGCCAGCAGCTTGGAATGGGGGCAAGATACGCAGTATTTT

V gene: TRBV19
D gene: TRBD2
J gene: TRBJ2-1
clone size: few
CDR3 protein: CASTRELAGGVDNEQFF
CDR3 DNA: TGTGCCAGTACCCGGGAACTAGCGGGGGGTGTCGACAATGAGCAGTTCTTC

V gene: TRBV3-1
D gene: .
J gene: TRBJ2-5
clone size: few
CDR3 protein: CASSQDPSSWRETQYF
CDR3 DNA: TGTGCCAGCAGCCAAGACCCTTCGTCCTGGAGGGAGACCCAGTACTTC

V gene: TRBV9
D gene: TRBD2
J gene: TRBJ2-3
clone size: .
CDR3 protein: CASSGTSGGAGSSDTQYF
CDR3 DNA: TGTGCCAGCAGCGGGACTAGCGGGGGGGCCGGTTCATCGGATACGCAGTATTTT

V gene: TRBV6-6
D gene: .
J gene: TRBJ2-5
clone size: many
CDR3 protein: CASSYSGPPTVTQYF
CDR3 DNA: TGTGCCAGCAGTTACTCAGGCCCTCCCACGGTGACCCAGTACTTC

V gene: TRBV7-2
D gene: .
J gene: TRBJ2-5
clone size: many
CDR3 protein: CASLRGETQYF
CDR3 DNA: TGTGCCAGCCTGAGGGGGGAGACCCAGTACTTC

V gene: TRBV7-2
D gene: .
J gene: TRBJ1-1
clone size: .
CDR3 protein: CASSLGASKFEAFF
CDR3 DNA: TGTGCCAGCAGCTTAGGTGCCTCTAAGTTTGAAGCTTTCTTT

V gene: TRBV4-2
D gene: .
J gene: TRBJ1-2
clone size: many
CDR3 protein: CASSQDRGDYGYTF
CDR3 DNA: TGTGCCAGCAGCCAAGATCGCGGGGACTATGGCTACACCTTC

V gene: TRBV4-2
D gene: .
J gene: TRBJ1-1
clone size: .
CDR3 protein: CASSQDRIQNTEAFF
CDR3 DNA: TGTGCCAGCAGCCAAGATCGTATCCAGAACACTGAAGCTTTCTTT

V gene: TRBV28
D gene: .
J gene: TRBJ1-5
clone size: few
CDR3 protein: CASSLLTGGHQPQHF
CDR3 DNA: TGTGCCAGCAGTTTGTTGACCGGGGGGCATCAGCCCCAGCATTTT

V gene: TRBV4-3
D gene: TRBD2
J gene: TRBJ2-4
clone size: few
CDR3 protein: CASSQGTSGEGDIQYF
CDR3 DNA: TGCGCCAGCAGCCAAGGGACTAGCGGGGAGGGGGACATTCAGTACTTC

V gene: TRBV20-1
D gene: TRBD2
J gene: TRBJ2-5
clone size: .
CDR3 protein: CSAPSGGASETQYF
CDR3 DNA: TGCAGTGCTCCGAGCGGGGGGGCCTCAGAGACCCAGTACTTC

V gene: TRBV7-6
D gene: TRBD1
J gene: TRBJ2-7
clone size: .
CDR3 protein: CASSPGQAVVEQYF
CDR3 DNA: TGTGCCAGCAGCCCCGGACAGGCGGTAGTGGAGCAGTACTTC

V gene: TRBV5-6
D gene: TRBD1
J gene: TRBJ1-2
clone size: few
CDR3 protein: CASNMGTETFYGYTF
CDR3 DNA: TGTGCCAGCAATATGGGGACAGAAACCTTCTATGGCTACACCTTC

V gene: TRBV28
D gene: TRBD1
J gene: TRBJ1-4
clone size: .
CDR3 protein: CASSPPRQGTNEKLFF
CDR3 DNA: TGTGCCAGCAGTCCTCCCCGACAGGGAACTAATGAAAAACTGTTTTTT

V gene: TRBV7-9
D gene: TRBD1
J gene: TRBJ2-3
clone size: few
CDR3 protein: CASRFGQGADTQYF
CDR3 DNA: TGTGCCAGCAGGTTCGGACAGGGCGCAGATACGCAGTATTTT

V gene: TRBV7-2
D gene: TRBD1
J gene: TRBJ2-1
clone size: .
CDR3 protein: CASSSPGQPFRQFF
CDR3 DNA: TGTGCCAGCAGCTCCCCGGGACAGCCTTTCAGGCAGTTCTTC

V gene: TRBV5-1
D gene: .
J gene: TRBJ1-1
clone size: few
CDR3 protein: CASTTTTGSKAFF
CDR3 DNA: TGCGCCAGCACCACAACGACAGGCTCCAAAGCTTTCTTT

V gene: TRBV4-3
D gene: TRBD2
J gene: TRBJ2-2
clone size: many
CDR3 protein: CASSQEWLAGGTNTGELFF
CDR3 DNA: TGCGCCAGCAGCCAAGAGTGGCTAGCGGGGGGCACGAACACCGGGGAGCTGTTTTTT

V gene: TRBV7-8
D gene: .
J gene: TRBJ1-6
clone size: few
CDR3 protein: CASSLDRGLSPLHF
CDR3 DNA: TGTGCCAGCAGCTTAGACCGTGGGCTTTCACCCCTCCACTTT

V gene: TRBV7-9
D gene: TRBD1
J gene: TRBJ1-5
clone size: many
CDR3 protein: CASSSDRGFQPQHF
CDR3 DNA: TGTGCCAGCAGCTCGGACAGGGGGTTTCAGCCCCAGCATTTT

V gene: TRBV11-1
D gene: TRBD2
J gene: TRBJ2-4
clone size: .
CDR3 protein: CASSRGLAGENIQYF
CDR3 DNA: TGTGCCAGCAGCCGGGGACTAGCGGGGGAAAACATTCAGTACTTC

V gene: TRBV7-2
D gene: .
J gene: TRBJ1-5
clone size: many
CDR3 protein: CASSMGGGFQPQHF
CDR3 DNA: TGTGCCAGCAGCATGGGGGGGGGCTTTCAGCCCCAGCATTTT

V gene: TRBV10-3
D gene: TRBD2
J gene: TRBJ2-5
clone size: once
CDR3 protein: CASKPPGGRETQYF
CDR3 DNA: TGTGCCTCCAAACCCCCGGGGGGTCGAGAGACCCAGTACTTC

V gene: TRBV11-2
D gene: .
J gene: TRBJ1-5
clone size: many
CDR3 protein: CASSLGVGGSNQPQHF
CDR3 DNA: TGTGCCAGCAGCTTAGGGGTCGGCGGGAGCAATCAGCCCCAGCATTTT

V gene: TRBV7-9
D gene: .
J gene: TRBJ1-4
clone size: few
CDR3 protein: CASSFKGRPPATNEKLFF
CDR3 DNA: TGTGCCAGCAGCTTTAAGGGACGACCTCCTGCAACTAATGAAAAACTGTTTTTT

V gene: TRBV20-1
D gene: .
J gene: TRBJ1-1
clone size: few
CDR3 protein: CSAKADRNTEAFF
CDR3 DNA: TGCAGTGCAAAGGCGGACCGCAACACTGAAGCTTTCTTT

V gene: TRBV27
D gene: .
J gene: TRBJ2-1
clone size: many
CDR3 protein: CASSLEGPYNEQFF
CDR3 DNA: TGTGCCAGCAGTTTAGAGGGCCCCTACAATGAGCAGTTCTTC

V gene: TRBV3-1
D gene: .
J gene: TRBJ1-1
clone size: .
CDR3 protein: CASSHSGVRSEAFF
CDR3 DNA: TGTGCCAGCAGCCACTCGGGGGTAAGGTCTGAAGCTTTCTTT

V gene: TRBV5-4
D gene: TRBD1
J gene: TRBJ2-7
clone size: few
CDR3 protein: CASSYSGTAYEQYF
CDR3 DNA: TGTGCCAGCAGCTATTCCGGGACAGCCTACGAGCAGTACTTC

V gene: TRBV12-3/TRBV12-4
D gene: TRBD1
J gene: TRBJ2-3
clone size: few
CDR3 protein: CASRRQGMVDTQYF
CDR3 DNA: TGTGCCAGCAGAAGACAGGGTATGGTGGATACGCAGTATTTT

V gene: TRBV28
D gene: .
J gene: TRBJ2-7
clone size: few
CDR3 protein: CASSLVGRGAYEQYF
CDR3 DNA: TGTGCCAGCAGTTTGGTGGGCAGGGGAGCCTACGAGCAGTACTTC

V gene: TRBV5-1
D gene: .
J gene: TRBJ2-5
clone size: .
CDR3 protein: CASSLGAGEETQYF
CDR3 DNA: TGCGCCAGCAGCTTGGGGGCCGGGGAGGAGACCCAGTACTTC

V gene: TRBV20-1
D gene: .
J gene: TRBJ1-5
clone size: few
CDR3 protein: CSARDVRGNQPQHF
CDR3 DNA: TGCAGTGCTAGAGATGTTAGGGGCAATCAGCCCCAGCATTTT

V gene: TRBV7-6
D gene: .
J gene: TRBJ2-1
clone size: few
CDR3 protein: CASSLIRTPRVNEQFF
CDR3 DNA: TGTGCCAGCAGCTTAATCCGGACCCCGAGGGTCAATGAGCAGTTCTTC

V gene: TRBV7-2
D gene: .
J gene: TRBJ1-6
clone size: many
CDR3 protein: CASSLYGDVGSPLHF
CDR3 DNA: TGTGCCAGCAGCTTATACGGGGATGTGGGTTCACCCCTCCACTTT

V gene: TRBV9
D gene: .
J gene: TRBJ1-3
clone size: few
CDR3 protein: CASSPQGQAGNTIYF
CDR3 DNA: TGTGCCAGCAGCCCCCAGGGCCAAGCCGGAAACACCATATATTTT

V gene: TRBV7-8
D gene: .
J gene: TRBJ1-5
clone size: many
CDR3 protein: CASSLRPGRGPQHF
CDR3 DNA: TGTGCCAGCAGCTTAAGGCCAGGAAGGGGGCCCCAGCATTTT

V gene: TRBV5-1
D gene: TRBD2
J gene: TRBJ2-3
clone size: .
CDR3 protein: CASSSGTSGGTQYF
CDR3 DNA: TGCGCCAGCAGCTCCGGGACTAGCGGGGGGACGCAGTATTTT

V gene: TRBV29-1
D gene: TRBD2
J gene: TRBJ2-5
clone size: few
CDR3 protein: CSGAGGDRETQYF
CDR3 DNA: TGCAGCGGCGCGGGGGGGGACCGGGAGACCCAGTACTTC

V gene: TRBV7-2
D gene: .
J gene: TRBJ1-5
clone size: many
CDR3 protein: CASSLGAGNSNQPQHF
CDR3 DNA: TGTGCCAGCAGCTTAGGAGCAGGCAATAGCAATCAGCCCCAGCATTTT

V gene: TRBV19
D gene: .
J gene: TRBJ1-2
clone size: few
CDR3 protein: CASSILSGTRLHYGYTF
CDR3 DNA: TGTGCCAGTAGTATACTCTCCGGGACTCGACTCCACTATGGCTACACCTTC

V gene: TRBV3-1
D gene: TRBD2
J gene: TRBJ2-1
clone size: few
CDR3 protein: CASSQDPAGDYNEQFF
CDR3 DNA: TGTGCCAGCAGCCAAGATCCAGCGGGGGACTACAATGAGCAGTTCTTC